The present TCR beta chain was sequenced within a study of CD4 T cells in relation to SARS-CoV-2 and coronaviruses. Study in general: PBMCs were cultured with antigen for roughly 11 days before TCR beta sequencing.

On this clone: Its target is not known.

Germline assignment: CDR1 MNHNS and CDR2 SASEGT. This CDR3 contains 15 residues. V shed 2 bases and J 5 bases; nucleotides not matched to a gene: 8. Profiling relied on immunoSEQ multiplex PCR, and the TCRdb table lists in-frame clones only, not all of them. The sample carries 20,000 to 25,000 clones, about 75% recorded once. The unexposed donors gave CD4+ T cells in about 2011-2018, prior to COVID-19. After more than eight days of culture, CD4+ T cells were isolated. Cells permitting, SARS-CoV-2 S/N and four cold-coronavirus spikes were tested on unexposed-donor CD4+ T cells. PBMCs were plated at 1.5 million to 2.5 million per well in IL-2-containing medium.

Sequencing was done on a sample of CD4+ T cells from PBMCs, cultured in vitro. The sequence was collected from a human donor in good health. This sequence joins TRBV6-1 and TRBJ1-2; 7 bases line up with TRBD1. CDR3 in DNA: TGTGCCAGCAGTGAAAACAGGGGTACCCCGTATGGCTACACCTTC. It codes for CASSENRGTPYGYTF.